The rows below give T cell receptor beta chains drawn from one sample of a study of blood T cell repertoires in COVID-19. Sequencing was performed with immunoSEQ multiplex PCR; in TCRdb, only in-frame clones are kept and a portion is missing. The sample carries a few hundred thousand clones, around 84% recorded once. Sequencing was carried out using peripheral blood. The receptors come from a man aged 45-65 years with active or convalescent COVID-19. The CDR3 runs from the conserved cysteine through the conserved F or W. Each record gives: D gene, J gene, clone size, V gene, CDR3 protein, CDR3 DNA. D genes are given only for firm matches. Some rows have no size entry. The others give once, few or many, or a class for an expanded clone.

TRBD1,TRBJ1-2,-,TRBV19,CASSIATGGFYGYTF,TGTGCCAGTAGTATCGCGACAGGGGGCTTTTATGGCTACACCTTC
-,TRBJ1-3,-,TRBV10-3,CAISHTGPGNTIYF,TGTGCCATCAGTCACACAGGGCCCGGAAACACCATATATTTT
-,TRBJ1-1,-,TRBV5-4,CASSLASDRRAFF,TGTGCCAGCAGCTTGGCCTCAGACAGACGAGCTTTCTTT
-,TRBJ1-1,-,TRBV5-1,CASSFITGIGEAFF,TGCGCCAGCAGCTTCATAACAGGGATAGGTGAAGCTTTCTTT
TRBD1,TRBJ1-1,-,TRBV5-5,CASSSKTGFLTEAFF,TGTGCCAGCAGCTCAAAGACAGGGTTTCTCACTGAAGCTTTCTTT
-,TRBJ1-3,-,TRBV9,CASSVDSSGNTIYF,TGTGCCAGCAGCGTGGACAGCTCTGGAAACACCATATATTTT
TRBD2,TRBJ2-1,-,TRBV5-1,CASSLGTSGEQFF,TGCGCCAGCAGCTTGGGGACTAGCGGAGAGCAGTTCTTC
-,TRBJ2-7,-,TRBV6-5,CASSITREQYF,TGTGCCAGCAGTATCACCAGGGAGCAGTACTTC
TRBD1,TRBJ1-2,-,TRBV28,CASRSTGTGGGGYTF,TGTGCCAGCAGGTCAACCGGGACAGGGGGCGGTGGCTACACCTTC
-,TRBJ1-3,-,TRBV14,CASSQVGWPSGNTIYF,TGTGCCAGCAGCCAAGTCGGGTGGCCCTCTGGAAACACCATATATTTT
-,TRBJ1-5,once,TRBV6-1,CASSEMGTKGEPQHF,TGTGCCAGCAGTGAAATGGGGACAAAGGGTGAGCCCCAGCATTTT
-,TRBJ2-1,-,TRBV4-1,CASSQDQGLSPYNEQFF,TGCGCCAGCAGCCAAGATCAGGGCTTGTCGCCCTACAATGAGCAGTTCTTC
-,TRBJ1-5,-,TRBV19,CASTSTDYSNQPQHF,TGTGCCAGTACCTCGACAGATTATAGCAATCAGCCCCAGCATTTT
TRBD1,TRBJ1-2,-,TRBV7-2,CASSLDRGGGYTF,TGTGCCAGCAGCTTGGACAGGGGAGGTGGCTACACCTTC
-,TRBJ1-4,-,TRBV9,CASSAMGTRREKLFF,TGTGCCAGCAGCGCGATGGGCACCCGGCGTGAAAAACTGTTTTTT
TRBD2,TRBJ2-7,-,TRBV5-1,CASSGGTSGTYEQYF,TGCGCCAGCAGCGGCGGGACTAGCGGTACCTACGAGCAGTACTTC
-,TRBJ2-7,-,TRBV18,CASSPTGFGYEQYF,TGTGCCAGCTCACCGACAGGTTTTGGATACGAGCAGTACTTC
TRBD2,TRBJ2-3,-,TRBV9,CASSGNRLAGGPSTDTQYF,TGTGCCAGCAGTGGGAACCGACTAGCGGGGGGGCCGAGCACAGATACGCAGTATTTT
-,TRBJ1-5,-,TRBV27,CASSLGGEYQPQHF,TGTGCCAGCAGTTTGGGGGGGGAGTATCAGCCCCAGCATTTT
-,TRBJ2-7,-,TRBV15,CATSRGGNYYEQYF,TGTGCCACCAGCAGAGGCGGGAACTACTACGAGCAGTACTTC
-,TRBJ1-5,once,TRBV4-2,CASSAGGPRPQHF,TGTGCCAGCAGCGCGGGCGGCCCGAGGCCCCAGCATTTT
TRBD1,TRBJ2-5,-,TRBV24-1,CATSDPQGAGETQYF,TGTGCCACCAGTGACCCACAGGGGGCTGGGGAGACCCAGTACTTC
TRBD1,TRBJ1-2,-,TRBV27,CASSLSRYRGNYGYTF,TGTGCCAGCAGTTTATCAAGGTACAGGGGAAACTATGGCTACACCTTC
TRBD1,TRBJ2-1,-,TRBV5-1,CASSPRGQGGEQFF,TGCGCCAGCAGCCCGAGGGGACAGGGAGGTGAGCAGTTCTTC
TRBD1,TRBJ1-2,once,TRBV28,CASSLIRDREVHGYTF,TGTGCCAGCAGCCTAATCCGGGACAGGGAAGTCCATGGCTACACCTTC
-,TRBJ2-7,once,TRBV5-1,CASSFEGYSYEQYF,TGCGCCAGCAGCTTCGAGGGTTACTCCTACGAGCAGTACTTC
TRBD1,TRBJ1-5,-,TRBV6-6,CASQRQGGGNQPQHF,TGTGCCAGCCAACGACAGGGCGGTGGCAATCAGCCCCAGCATTTT
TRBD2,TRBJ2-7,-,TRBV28,CASSGAASGSVHEQYF,TGTGCCAGCAGTGGGGCGGCTAGCGGGAGCGTCCACGAGCAGTACTTC
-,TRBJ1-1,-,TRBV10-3,CAISEPGSYTEAFF,TGTGCCATCAGTGAGCCGGGGAGTTATACTGAAGCTTTCTTT
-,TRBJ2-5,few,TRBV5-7,CASSLATTEETQYF,TGTGCCAGCAGCTTGGCGACTACAGAAGAGACCCAGTACTTC
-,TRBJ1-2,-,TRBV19,CASSIGGAPYGYTF,TGTGCCAGTAGTATTGGGGGGGCCCCCTATGGCTACACCTTC
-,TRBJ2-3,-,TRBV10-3,CAISEGQTSTDTQYF,TGTGCCATCAGTGAGGGACAGACTAGCACAGATACGCAGTATTTT
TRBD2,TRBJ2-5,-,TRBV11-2,CASSLDSGEGETQYF,TGTGCCAGCAGCTTAGATAGCGGGGAAGGGGAGACCCAGTACTTC
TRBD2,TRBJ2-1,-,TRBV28,CASSPRGVSYNEQFF,TGTGCCAGCAGTCCCCGGGGGGTTAGCTACAATGAGCAGTTCTTC